Each of the 19 T cell receptor beta chains below was sequenced from the same sample in a study of human T cells and chemical hapten exposure (dated by TCRdb to about 2021). This specimen's time point label, interpreted: patch test 1, 2 weeks after DPC sensitization. This specimen's treatment or condition label, per the study, means: therapeutic diphenylcyclopropenone sensitization with weekly scalp DPC. Library creation used RACE. The data were produced on a NextSeq 500. The public reads were reanalyzed by TCRdb: fastp trimming at Q25, MiXCR alignment, in-frame beta chains only. Every entry covers one CDR3 protein and lists the most common genes and DNA from its rows. This sample has some 77,000 distinct CDR3 sequences in its table, and about 9.4% of those were observed once. More than 1.1% of the sample belongs to the ten largest clones. Source: whole blood, taken in connection with sensitization to the hapten diphenylcyclopropenone (DPC). These receptors were obtained from a woman aged 50 to 65 with alopecia areata. Some clones in this sample may be carry-over from other donors' samples.

The CDR3 sequence is CASSLDRSRDTQYF. CDR3 coding DNA: TGTGCCAGCAGCTTAGACCGGTCGAGAGATACGCAGTATTTT. The rearrangement links TRBV7-2 to TRBJ2-3; D unclear. The CDR3 totals 14 residues. V was clipped by 1 base and J by 5 bases, with 10 bases between them. From germline, CDR1 is SGHTA and CDR2 FQGNSA.

This clonotype was counted many times. The genes are TRBV20-1 and TRBJ2-2; 8 bases are shared with TRBD2. Germline V gene data show CDR1 as DFQATT and CDR2 as SNEGSKA (reference sequence). Losses at the gene ends were 6 bases for V and 5 bases for J; bases not matched to a gene: 14. The CDR3 loop spans 16 amino acids. In DNA form, the CDR3 reads TGCAGTGCCCAAAGCTCCGGACTAGCACTTACCGGGGAGCTGTTTTTT. Translating gives CSAQSSGLALTGELFF.

This clonotype has at least ten counts. The chain joins TRBV12-3 or TRBV12-4 to TRBJ1-1; D call uncertain. CDR3 length equals 14 residues. Trimming stripped 6 bases from V and 0 bases from J, with 11 bases between. In DNA form, the CDR3 reads TGTGCCAGCAGATCCAGCGGGATGAACACTGAAGCTTTCTTT. It specifies CASRSSGMNTEAFF.

This clonotype turned up a few times. The CDR3 loop is CASSLQPSGANVLTF. For the CDR3, the DNA is TGTGCCAGCAGCTTACAGCCCTCTGGGGCCAACGTCCTGACTTTC. The chain couples TRBV7-2 to TRBJ2-6; D gene unclear. This CDR3 spans 15 amino acids. Germline values: CDR1 SGHTA, CDR2 FQGNSA. Trimming stripped 2 bases from V and 0 bases from J, with 5 bases between.

As concerns this clonotype: A read error may be the cause here, since a much bigger clone is one base away. The chain carries TRBV20-1 and TRBJ2-4; the D gene is possibly TRBD2 (6 bases). Germline CDR1 and CDR2: DFQATT and SNEGSKA (reference sequence). CDR3 length equals 15 residues. The CDR3 region has the DNA TGCAGTGCTAGAGAGGCGGGGCGGACCAAAAACATTCGGTACTTC. Translation gives CSAREAGRTKNIRYF.

V and J are TRBV5-1 and TRBJ2-3; D might be TRBD2 (6 bases). Germline loops: CDR1 SGHRS, CDR2 YFSETQ. This CDR3 is 13 amino acids long. V dropped 3 bases and J dropped 5 bases, with 10 bases sitting between them. CDR3 protein: CASSSGSEDTQYF. CDR3 sequence (DNA): TGCGCCAGCAGCTCCGGGAGCGAAGATACGCAGTATTTT.

Many counts were recorded for this clonotype. The chain uses TRBV3-1 and TRBJ2-2, with D tentatively TRBD1 (5 bases). Trimming took 3 bases from V and 2 from J, leaving 13 bases between them. Germline V gene data show CDR1 as LGHDT and CDR2 as YNNKEL (reference sequence). The CDR3 is 16 amino acids. CDR3 coding DNA: TGTGCCAGCAGCCATCTAGGGGCAGCCAACACCGGGGAGCTGTTTTTT. It translates to CASSHLGAANTGELFF.

This clonotype was picked up many times. This chain uses TRBV10-2 with TRBJ2-3; possible D gene TRBD2, 5 bases. The CDR3 is made up of 15 amino acids. Germline V gene lookup returns CDR1 WSHSY and CDR2 SAAADI. Trimming left V 2 bases short and J 0 bases short, with 9 bases between. In DNA, the CDR3 is TGCGCCAGCAGTGAGATGGCTAGCAGCACAGATACGCAGTATTTT. Its protein product is CASSEMASSTDTQYF.

The V gene is TRBV5-4, the J gene TRBJ2-4; D remains ambiguous. This CDR3 has 17 residues. V was shortened by 3 bases and J by 0 bases, with 16 bases between the two germline ends. Germline CDR1 and CDR2: SGHNT and YYREEE (reference sequence). The DNA of the CDR3 is TGTGCCAGCAGCTCTGAGACCGTCGGTCTAGCCAAAAACATTCAGTACTTC. Translation: CASSSETVGLAKNIQYF.

This CDR3 reads CSVVRGLNTEAFF. The CDR3 bases are TGCAGCGTTGTACGGGGATTGAACACTGAAGCTTTCTTT. The V gene is TRBV29-1, the J gene TRBJ1-1; D unresolved. Germline assignment: CDR1 SQVTM and CDR2 ANQGSEA. This CDR3 region has 13 residues. Between the trimmed V and J ends, which lost 4 bases and 0 bases, there was a span of 9 bases.

The CDR3 bases are TGTGCCAGCTCATTGCGGACAGGGGTCATCAGGAATGAGCAGTTCTTC. This encodes CASSLRTGVIRNEQFF. The rearrangement links TRBV18 to TRBJ2-1, with 9 bases fitting TRBD1. The CDR3 spans 16 residues. With V trimmed by 5 bases and J by 7 bases, 12 bases remained unmatched. Germline-derived CDR1 and CDR2 are KGHSH and LQKENI.

This clonotype was detected a few times. This sequence joins TRBV11-2 and TRBJ2-1, with TRBD2 matching over 10 bases. From germline, CDR1 is SGHAT and CDR2 FQNNGV. The length of the CDR3 is 19 residues. Unmatched junction bases numbered 18, after V lost 5 bases and J lost 5 bases. CDR3 DNA: TGTGCCAGCAGCGCTAGGTTTAGCAGCGGGAGGGCCTTGGACAATGAGCAGTTCTTC. Its translation is CASSARFSSGRALDNEQFF.

The rearrangement joins TRBV9 to TRBJ2-7, with unresolved D. This CDR3 spans 14 amino acids. CDR1 is SGDLS, CDR2 YYNGEE, per germline. Between the trimmed V and J ends, which lost 3 bases and 2 bases, there was a span of 12 bases. DNA of the CDR3: TGTGCCAGCAGCGCCGAAGTTGGTACCTACGAGCAGTACTTC. This sequence encodes CASSAEVGTYEQYF.

The gene calls are TRBV25-1 and TRBJ2-1; 10 nucleotides agree with TRBD2. CDR3 size: 17 residues. J lost 2 bases, V lost 4 bases, and 8 bases had no gene match. Germline CDR1 MGHDK, CDR2 SYGVNS. The CDR3 nucleotides read TGTGCCAGCAGTGGCGGCTTTCTAGCGGGAGCCTACAATGAGCAGTTCTTC. Amino acid sequence: CASSGGFLAGAYNEQFF.

This clonotype was found a few times. The rearrangement joins TRBV7-2 to TRBJ2-3; 10 positions match TRBD2. J lost 6 bases, V lost 5 bases, and 5 bases had no gene match. The CDR3 runs to 14 residues. The V gene's germline CDR1 is SGHTA and CDR2 FQGNSA. The chain's CDR3 is CASSIGTSDDTQYF. The CDR3, as DNA: TGTGCCAGCAGCATCGGGACTAGCGACGATACGCAGTATTTT.

The V gene is TRBV29-1, the J gene TRBJ2-1, with 7 bases lining up with TRBD1. Germline-derived CDR1 and CDR2 are SQVTM and ANQGSEA. J lost 9 bases, V lost 7 bases, and 9 bases had no gene match. The CDR3 consists of 12 residues. The CDR3, as DNA: TGCAGCGCCCCGGGACAGACAAGTGAGCAGTTCTTC. It codes for CSAPGQTSEQFF.

This clonotype has more than one count but fewer than ten. V is TRBV29-1 and J is TRBJ1-2; D is possibly TRBD1 (5 bases). Trimming took 0 bases from V and 3 from J, leaving 11 bases between them. CDR1 and CDR2 (germline): SQVTM, ANQGSEA. The CDR3 contains 14 residues. CDR3 sequence: CSVEDQGRYYGYTF. The CDR3 bases are TGCAGCGTTGAAGATCAGGGCAGATACTATGGCTACACCTTC. The full variable domain, in which reference TRBV29-1 and TRBJ1-2 provide the parts outside the CDR3, is SAVISQKPSRDICQRGTSLTIQCQVDSQVTMMFWYRQQPGQSLTLIATANQGSEATYESGFVIDKFPISRPNLTFSTLTVSNMSPEDSSIYLCSVEDQGRYYGYTFGSGTRLTVV.

This clonotype was counted a few times. This chain connects TRBV20-1 to TRBJ2-1; 8 bases fit TRBD2. Trimming took 0 bases from V and 2 from J; bases not matched to a gene: 3. CDR3 length equals 15 residues. Germline V gives CDR1 DFQATT, CDR2 SNEGSKA (reference sequence). As DNA, the CDR3 is TGCAGTGCTAGAGATCCGGGAGGGCCCTACAATGAGCAGTTCTTC. Its translation is CSARDPGGPYNEQFF.

This clonotype was counted only a few times. The V and J genes are TRBV20-1 and TRBJ1-5; 9 bases fit TRBD1. Germline V lookup: CDR1 DFQATT, CDR2 SNEGSKA (reference sequence). The CDR3 covers 16 residues. V lost 0 bases and J lost 3; bases outside the gene matches: 6. CDR3: CSARDRGQGYNQPQHF. CDR3 nucleotides: TGCAGTGCTAGAGATCGGGGACAGGGCTACAATCAGCCCCAGCATTTT.